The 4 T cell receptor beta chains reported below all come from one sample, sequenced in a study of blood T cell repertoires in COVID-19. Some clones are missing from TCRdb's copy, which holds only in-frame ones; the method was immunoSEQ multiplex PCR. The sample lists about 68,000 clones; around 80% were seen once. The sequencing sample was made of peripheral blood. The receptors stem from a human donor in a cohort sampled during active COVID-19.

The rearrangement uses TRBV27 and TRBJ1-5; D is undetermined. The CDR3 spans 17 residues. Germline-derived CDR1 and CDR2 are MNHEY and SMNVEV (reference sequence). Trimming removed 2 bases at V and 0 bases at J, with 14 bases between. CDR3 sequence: CASSLTGFRYSNQPQHF. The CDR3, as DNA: TGTGCCAGCAGTTTAACGGGGTTCCGGTATAGCAATCAGCCCCAGCATTTT.

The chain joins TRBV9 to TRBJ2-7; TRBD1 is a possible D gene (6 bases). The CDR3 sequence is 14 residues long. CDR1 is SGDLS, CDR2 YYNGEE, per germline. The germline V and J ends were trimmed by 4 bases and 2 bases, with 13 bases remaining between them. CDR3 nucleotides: TGTGCCAGCAGCTGGGGGCAGGACACCTACGAGCAGTACTTC. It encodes CASSWGQDTYEQYF.

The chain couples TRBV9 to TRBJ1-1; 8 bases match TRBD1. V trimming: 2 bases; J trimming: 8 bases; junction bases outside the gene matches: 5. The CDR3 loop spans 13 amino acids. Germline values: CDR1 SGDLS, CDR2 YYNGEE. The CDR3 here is CASSVRTGTEAFF. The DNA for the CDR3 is TGTGCCAGCAGCGTCAGGACAGGGACCGAAGCTTTCTTT.

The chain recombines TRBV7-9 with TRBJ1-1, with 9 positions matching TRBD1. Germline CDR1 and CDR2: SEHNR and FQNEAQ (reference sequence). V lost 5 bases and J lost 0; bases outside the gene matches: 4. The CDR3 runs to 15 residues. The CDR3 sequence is CASSLGTGMNTEAFF. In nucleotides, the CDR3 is TGTGCCAGCAGCCTCGGGACAGGGATGAACACTGAAGCTTTCTTT.